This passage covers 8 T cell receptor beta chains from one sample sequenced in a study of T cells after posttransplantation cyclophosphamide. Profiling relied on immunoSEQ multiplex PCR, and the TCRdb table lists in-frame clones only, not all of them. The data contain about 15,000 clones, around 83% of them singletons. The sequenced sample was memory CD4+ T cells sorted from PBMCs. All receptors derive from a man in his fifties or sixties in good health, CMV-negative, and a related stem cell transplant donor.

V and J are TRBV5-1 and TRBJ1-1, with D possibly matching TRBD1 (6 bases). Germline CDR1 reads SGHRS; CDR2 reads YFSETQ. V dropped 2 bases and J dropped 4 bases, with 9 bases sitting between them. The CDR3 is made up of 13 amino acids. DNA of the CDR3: TGCGCCAGCAGCTTACAGGGAGCCACTGAAGCTTTCTTT. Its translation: CASSLQGATEAFF.

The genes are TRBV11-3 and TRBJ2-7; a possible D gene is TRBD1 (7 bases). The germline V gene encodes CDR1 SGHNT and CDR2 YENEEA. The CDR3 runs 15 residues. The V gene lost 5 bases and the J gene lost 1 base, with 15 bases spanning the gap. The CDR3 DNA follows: TGTGCCAGCAGCCCGGAACAGGGGAGGTCCTACGAGCAGTACTTC. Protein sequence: CASSPEQGRSYEQYF.

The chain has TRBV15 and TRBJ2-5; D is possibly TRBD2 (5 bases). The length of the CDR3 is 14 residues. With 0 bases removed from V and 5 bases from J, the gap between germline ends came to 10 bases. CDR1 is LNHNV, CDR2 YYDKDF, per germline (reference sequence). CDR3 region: CATSRDWTGETQYF. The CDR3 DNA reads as TGTGCCACCAGCAGAGACTGGACGGGGGAGACCCAGTACTTC.

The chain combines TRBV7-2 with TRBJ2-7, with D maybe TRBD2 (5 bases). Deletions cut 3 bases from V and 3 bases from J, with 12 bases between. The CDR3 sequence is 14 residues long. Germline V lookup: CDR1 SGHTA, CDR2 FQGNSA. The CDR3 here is CASSFYAGSYEQYF. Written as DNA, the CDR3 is TGTGCCAGCAGCTTTTACGCGGGCAGCTACGAGCAGTACTTC.

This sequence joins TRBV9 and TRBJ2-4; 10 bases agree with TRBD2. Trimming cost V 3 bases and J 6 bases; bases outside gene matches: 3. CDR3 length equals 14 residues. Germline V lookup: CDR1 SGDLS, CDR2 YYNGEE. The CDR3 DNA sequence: TGTGCCAGCAGCGCAGGACTAGCGGCAAACATTCAGTACTTC. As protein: CASSAGLAANIQYF.

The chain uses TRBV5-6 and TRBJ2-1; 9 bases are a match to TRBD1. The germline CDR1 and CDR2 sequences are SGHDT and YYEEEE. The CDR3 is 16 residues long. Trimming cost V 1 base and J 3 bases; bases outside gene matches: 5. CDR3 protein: CASSLYRDRDYNEQFF. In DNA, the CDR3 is TGTGCCAGCAGCTTGTATCGGGACAGGGACTACAATGAGCAGTTCTTC. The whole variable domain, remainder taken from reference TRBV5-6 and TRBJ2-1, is DAGVTQSPTHLIKTRGQQVTLRCSPKSGHDTVSWYQQALGQGPQFIFQYYEEEERQRGNFPDRFSGHQFPNYSSELNVNALLLGDSALYLCASSLYRDRDYNEQFFGPGTRLTVL.

The CDR3 reads CSVLGSGRGYGYTF. The CDR3 DNA reads TGCAGCGTCCTCGGATCCGGTCGGGGCTATGGCTACACCTTC. This chain joins TRBV29-1 and TRBJ1-2; D gene uncertain. Germline V gene data show CDR1 as SQVTM and CDR2 as ANQGSEA. V was trimmed by 6 bases and J by 4 bases, leaving 18 bases between them. CDR3 length: 14 residues.

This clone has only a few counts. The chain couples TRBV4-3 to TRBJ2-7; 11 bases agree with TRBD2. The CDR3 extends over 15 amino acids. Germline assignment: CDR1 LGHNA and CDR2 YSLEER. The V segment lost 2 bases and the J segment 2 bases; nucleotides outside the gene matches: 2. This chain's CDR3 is CASSQQGLAAYEQYF. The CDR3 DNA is TGCGCCAGCAGCCAACAGGGACTAGCGGCCTACGAGCAGTACTTC.